The present T cell receptor (beta chain) was sequenced within a study of cytomegalovirus exposure and HLA in healthy donors. The PCR ran on 60 Vbeta and 13 Jbeta primers. TCRdb keeps only in-frame clones here, not all; method: immunoSEQ multiplex PCR. The repertoire holds about 180,000 clones, with over 65% as singletons. This clone was detected once. Its antigen remains unknown. Study-wide results and caveats: Within an earlier analysis, most TCR beta V segments proved productive either about 87% or about 30% of the time. Rates of TCR association differed by HLA locus in a later analysis, with DRB1 highest and HLA-C lowest.

This CDR3 has 12 amino acids. Trimming took off 9 bases at V and 13 bases at J, with 18 bases between the two ends. The germline gives CDR1 MDHEN, CDR2 SYDVKM. The genes are TRBV28 and TRBJ1-4; possible D gene TRBD1, 5 bases. The receptor comes from a woman aged 55-69 years in good health and CMV-seropositive. The sequenced material came from PBMCs. CDR3 loop: CASGWGGITLFF. Here the CDR3 DNA reads TGTGCCAGTGGGTGGGGGGGGATCACACTGTTTTTT.